The source of this T cell receptor beta chain is a study of T-cell memory formation after mild COVID-19. Broader study findings: Pre-infection memory already had some responding clones, implying cross-reactive memory joined. SARS-CoV-2 specificity was not confirmed for second-wave clones peaking on day 37. Day 15 to 85 contracting clones showed balanced CD4/CD8; later expanders leaned CD4+.

After 5'RACE with constant-segment primers, TCR alpha and TCR beta cDNA libraries carrying sample barcodes and UMIs were obtained. TCRdb recomputed calls from the 5' RACE reads with MiXCR, one row per CDR3 protein. The sample holds 75,000 to 95,000 distinct CDR3 sequences, 10% to 15% seen once. Trimming stripped 5 bases from V and 6 bases from J, with 16 bases between. Germline lookup yields CDR1 SEHNR and CDR2 FQNEAQ (reference sequence). The CDR3 contains 14 residues. Remarks on this clonotype: Its antigen is not identified.

Sequencing used PBMCs or a T cell subset sorted from them (not recorded which). This chain joins TRBV7-9 and TRBJ2-5; D might be TRBD2 (5 bases). The TCR originated in an adult woman who had mild COVID-19 (a few samples of this study predate the infection). Cell type and time point are not known. CDR3 bases: TGTGCCAGCAGCGTTATAAACGGGGAGAAGACCCAGTACTTC. This encodes CASSVINGEKTQYF. The complete variable domain, with remaining parts taken from reference TRBV7-9 and TRBJ2-5, reads DTGVSQNPRHKITKRGQNVTFRCDPISEHNRLYWYRQTLGQGPEFLTYFQNEAQLEKSRLLSDRFSAERPKGSFSTLEIQRTEQGDSAMYLCASSVINGEKTQYFGPGTRLLVL.